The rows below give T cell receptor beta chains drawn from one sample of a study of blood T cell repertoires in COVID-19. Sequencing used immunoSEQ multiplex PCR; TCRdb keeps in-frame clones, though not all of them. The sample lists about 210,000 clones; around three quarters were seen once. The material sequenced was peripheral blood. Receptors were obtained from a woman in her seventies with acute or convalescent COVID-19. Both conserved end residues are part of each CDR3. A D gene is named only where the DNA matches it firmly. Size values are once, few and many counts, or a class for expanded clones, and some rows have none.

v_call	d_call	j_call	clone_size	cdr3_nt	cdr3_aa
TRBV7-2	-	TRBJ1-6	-	TGTGCCAGCAGCTTACTGCGTGGTTATCATAATTCACCCCTCCACTTT	CASSLLRGYHNSPLHF
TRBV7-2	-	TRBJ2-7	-	TGTGCCAGCGGGATGGACAGAAACTCCTACGAGCAGTACTTC	CASGMDRNSYEQYF
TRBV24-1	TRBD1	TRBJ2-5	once	TGTGCCACCAGTGACCGACAGGGACAAGAGACCCAGTACTTC	CATSDRQGQETQYF
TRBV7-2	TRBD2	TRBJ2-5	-	TGTGCCAGCAGCTTGACTAGCAAACAAGAGACCCAGTACTTC	CASSLTSKQETQYF
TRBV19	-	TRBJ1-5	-	TGTGCCAGTAGTTCCTGGAAGGGGTCCAATCAGCCCCAGCATTTT	CASSSWKGSNQPQHF
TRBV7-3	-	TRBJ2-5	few	TGTGCCAGCAGCCGCGAACTCCAAGAGACCCAGTACTTC	CASSRELQETQYF
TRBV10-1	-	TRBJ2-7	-	TGCGCCAGCAGTGAATCAGGGGCAATACCCTACGAGCAGTACTTC	CASSESGAIPYEQYF
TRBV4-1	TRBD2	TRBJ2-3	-	TGCGCCAGCAGCCTAGGACTAGCGGGTAGCGGATCAGATACGCAGTATTTT	CASSLGLAGSGSDTQYF
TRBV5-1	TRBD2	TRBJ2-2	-	TGCGCCAGCAGCGGGACTAGCGGGGGGGCCGTCGGGGAGCTGTTTTTT	CASSGTSGGAVGELFF
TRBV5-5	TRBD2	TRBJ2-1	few	TGTGCCAGCAGCTTGGTGACTAGCGGGGATGTTGAGCAGTTCTTC	CASSLVTSGDVEQFF
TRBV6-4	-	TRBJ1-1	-	TGTGCCAGCAGTCAGGGTGAGATCACTGAAGCTTTCTTT	CASSQGEITEAFF
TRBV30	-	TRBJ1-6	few	TGTGCCTGGAGTTGGCGGGATAATTCACCCCTCCACTTT	CAWSWRDNSPLHF
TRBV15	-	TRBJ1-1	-	TGTGCCACCAGCAGCGGCCGGGGGGTGAGCACTGAAGCTTTCTTT	CATSSGRGVSTEAFF
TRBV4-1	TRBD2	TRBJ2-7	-	TGCGCCAGCAGCCAAGATTTAGGCGGGGGTAACGAGCAGTACTTC	CASSQDLGGGNEQYF
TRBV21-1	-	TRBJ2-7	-	TGTGCCAGCAGCAAACGGCCCGGGACAGGGGACGAGCAGTACTTC	CASSKRPGTGDEQYF
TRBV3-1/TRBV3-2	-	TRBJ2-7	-	TGTGCCAGCAGCCAAGACGAGCTAGGCCAGCAGTACTTC	CASSQDELGQQYF
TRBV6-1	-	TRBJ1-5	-	TGTGCCAGCAGTGAAAGTAACCGGGCCCAGCATTTT	CASSESNRAQHF
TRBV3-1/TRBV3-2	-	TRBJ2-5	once	TGTGCCAGCAGCCAGGGGCTGTTCCAAGAGACCCAGTACTTC	CASSQGLFQETQYF
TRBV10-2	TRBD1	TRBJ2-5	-	TGCGCCAGCATGATAGGGGGCAGAGAGACCCAGTACTTC	CASMIGGRETQYF
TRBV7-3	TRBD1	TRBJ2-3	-	TGTGCCAGCCGGGACAGGGGGCATGAAGATACGCAGTATTTT	CASRDRGHEDTQYF
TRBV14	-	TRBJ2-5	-	TGTGCCAGCAGCCATGTGCGAGAGACCCAGTACTTC	CASSHVRETQYF
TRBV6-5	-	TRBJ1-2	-	TGTGCCAGCAAAGGTTCAGGTTATAACTATGGCTACACCTTC	CASKGSGYNYGYTF
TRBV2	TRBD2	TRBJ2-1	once	TGTGCCAGCAGTGAAGCGCTCCAGCGGGGGGGCCGAGGGTCCTACAATGAGCAGTTCTTC	CASSEALQRGGRGSYNEQFF
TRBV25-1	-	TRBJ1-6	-	TGTGCCAGCTCCCGACGGGCCGGGGCCCTCCACTTT	CASSRRAGALHF
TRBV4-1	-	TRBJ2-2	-	TGCGCCAGCAGCCATTCAGCCAGGGGCGCCGGGGAGCTGTTTTTT	CASSHSARGAGELFF
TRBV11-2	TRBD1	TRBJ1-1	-	TGTGCCAGCAGCTTCCAGGGGGGCACTGAAGCTTTCTTT	CASSFQGGTEAFF
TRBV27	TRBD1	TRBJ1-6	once	TGTGCCAGCAGTTTATCCCCGCAGGGGGCCGGATCACCCCTCCACTTT	CASSLSPQGAGSPLHF
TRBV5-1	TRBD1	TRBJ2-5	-	TGCGCCAGCAGCGAGGGCGGACAGGGAAGGAGAGAGACCCAGTACTTC	CASSEGGQGRRETQYF
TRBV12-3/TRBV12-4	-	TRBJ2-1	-	TGTGCCAGCAGTTTAGGAAGGGGCAATGAGCAGTTCTTC	CASSLGRGNEQFF
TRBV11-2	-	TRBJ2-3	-	TGTGCCAGCAGTACTATTAGAAGCACAGATACGCAGTATTTT	CASSTIRSTDTQYF
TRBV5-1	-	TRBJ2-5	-	TGCGCCAGCAGCTTGGAGTGGGGAGCTGGGGAGACCCAGTACTTC	CASSLEWGAGETQYF
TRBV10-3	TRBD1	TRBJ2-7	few	TGTGCCATCAGTGGCCCCGACAGGGGAATGACCTACGAGCAGTACTTC	CAISGPDRGMTYEQYF
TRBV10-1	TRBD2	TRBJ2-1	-	TGCGCCAGCAGTGGGACTAGCGGGGTCGGTTACAATGAGCAGTTCTTC	CASSGTSGVGYNEQFF
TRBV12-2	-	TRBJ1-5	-	TGTGCAAGTCGCTTAGCGCAAGAGGGACAGAATTCCAATCAGCCCCAGCATTTT	CASRLAQEGQNSNQPQHF
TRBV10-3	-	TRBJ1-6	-	TGTGCCATCAGTGGCGGCAATTCACCCCTCCACTTT	CAISGGNSPLHF
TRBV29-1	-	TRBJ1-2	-	TGCAGCGTTGAGGCAGGGGAGGGCAATGGCTACACCTTC	CSVEAGEGNGYTF
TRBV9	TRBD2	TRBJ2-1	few	TGTGCCAGCAGCGTAGGGAGCTTAGCGGGGGCTTACAATGAGCAGTTCTTC	CASSVGSLAGAYNEQFF
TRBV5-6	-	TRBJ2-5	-	TGTGCCAGCAGCCGCTCGTTAGGGGGGGGGAAAGAGACCCAGTACTTC	CASSRSLGGGKETQYF
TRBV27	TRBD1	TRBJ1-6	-	TGTGCCAGCAGTTTCCCTGCCTGGACAGGTCCTCGATATAATTCACCCCTCCACTTT	CASSFPAWTGPRYNSPLHF
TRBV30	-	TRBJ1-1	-	TGTGCCTCTAAGAACCGGGCAGGGGTCCCCTTCACTGAAGCTTTCTTT	CASKNRAGVPFTEAFF
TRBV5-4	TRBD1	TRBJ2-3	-	TGTGCCAGCAGCATGACAGGGACAGATACGCAGTATTTT	CASSMTGTDTQYF
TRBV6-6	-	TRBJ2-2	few	TGTGCCAGCAGAACAGGGAACACCGGGGAGCTGTTTTTT	CASRTGNTGELFF
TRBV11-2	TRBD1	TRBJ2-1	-	TGTGCCAGCAGCTTAGAGGGACAGGGCAATGAGCAGTTCTTC	CASSLEGQGNEQFF
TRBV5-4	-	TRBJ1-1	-	TGTGCCAGCAGCCCGATCGTAGGGGGCACTGAAGCTTTCTTT	CASSPIVGGTEAFF
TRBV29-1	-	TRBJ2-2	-	TGCAGCGTTAAAAGCGAAAGGTTCACCGGGGAGCTGTTTTTT	CSVKSERFTGELFF
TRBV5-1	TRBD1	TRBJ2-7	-	TGCGCCAGCAGCTTCCCGACAGGGAACGAGCAGTACTTC	CASSFPTGNEQYF
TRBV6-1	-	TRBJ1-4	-	TGTGCCAGCAGTGAAGCGGGAGGAGGCAAACTGTTTTTT	CASSEAGGGKLFF
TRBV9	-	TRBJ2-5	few	TGTGCCAGCAGCGTAGGGGGCTGGGAGACCCAGTACTTC	CASSVGGWETQYF
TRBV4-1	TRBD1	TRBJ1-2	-	TGCGCCAGCAGCAAAACATCCGGGACAGGATCGTATGGCTACACCTTC	CASSKTSGTGSYGYTF
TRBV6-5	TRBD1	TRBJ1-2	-	TGTGCCAGCAGCCAGAATGACAGGGGGCTTGGCTACACCTTC	CASSQNDRGLGYTF
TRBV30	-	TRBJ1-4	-	TGTGCCTCTGCGGAGAATGAAAAACTGTTTTTT	CASAENEKLFF
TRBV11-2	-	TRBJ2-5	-	TGTGCCAGCAGCGAGGGACAACAAGAGACCCAGTACTTC	CASSEGQQETQYF
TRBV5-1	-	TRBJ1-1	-	TGCGCCAGCAGCTTCCGGGTTGAGACTGAAGCTTTCTTT	CASSFRVETEAFF
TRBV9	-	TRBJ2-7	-	TGTGCCAGCAGCGTAAGCCCAAGGGGCGGCGAGCAGTACTTC	CASSVSPRGGEQYF
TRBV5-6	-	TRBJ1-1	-	TGTGCCAGCATCCTTCAGGGGAACACTGAAGCTTTCTTT	CASILQGNTEAFF
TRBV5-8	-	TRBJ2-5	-	TGTGCCAGCAGCTGGCCGGGGAGACAAGAGACCCAGTACTTC	CASSWPGRQETQYF